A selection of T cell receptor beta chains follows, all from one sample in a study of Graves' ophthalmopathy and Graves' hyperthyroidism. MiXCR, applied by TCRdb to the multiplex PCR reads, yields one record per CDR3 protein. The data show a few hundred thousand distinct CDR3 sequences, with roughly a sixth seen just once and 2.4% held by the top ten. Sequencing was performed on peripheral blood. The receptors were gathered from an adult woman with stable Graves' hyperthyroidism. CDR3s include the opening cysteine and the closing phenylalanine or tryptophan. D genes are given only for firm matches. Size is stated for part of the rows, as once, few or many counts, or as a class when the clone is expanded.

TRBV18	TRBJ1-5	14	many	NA	TGTGCCAGCTCACCGGGACTCCCTCGCCAGCCCCAGCATTTT	CASSPGLPRQPQHF
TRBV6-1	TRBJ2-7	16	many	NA	TGTGCCAGCAGTGTTCGGACAGACCAATTAACCTACGAGCAGTACTTC	CASSVRTDQLTYEQYF
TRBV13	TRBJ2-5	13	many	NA	TGTGCCAGCAGAAGGACGGTACAAGAGACCCAGTACTTC	CASRRTVQETQYF
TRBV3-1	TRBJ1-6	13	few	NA	TGTGCCAGCAGCCCGGACATAAATTCACCCCTCCACTTT	CASSPDINSPLHF
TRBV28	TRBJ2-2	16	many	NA	TGTGCCAGCAGCCCCGGCGGCCAACGGGCCACCGGGGAGCTGTTTTTT	CASSPGGQRATGELFF
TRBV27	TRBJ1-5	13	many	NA	TGTGCCACCGGACCGAGTAGCAATCAGCCCCAGCATTTT	CATGPSSNQPQHF
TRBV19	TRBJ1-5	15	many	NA	TGTGCCAGTAGTATTTTGGCGGGAAGCAATCAGCCCCAGCATTTT	CASSILAGSNQPQHF
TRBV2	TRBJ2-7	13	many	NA	TGTGCCAGCACCGGGACTTCAAACTACGAGCAGTACTTC	CASTGTSNYEQYF
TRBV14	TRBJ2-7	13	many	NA	TGTGCCAGCAGCCAAGGTCGACAGTACGAGCAGTACTTC	CASSQGRQYEQYF
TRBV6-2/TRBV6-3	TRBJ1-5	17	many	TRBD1	TGTGCCAGCAGCCGCGGACAGGGACGGGGGAGCAATCAGCCCCAGCATTTT	CASSRGQGRGSNQPQHF
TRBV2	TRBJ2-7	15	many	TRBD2	TGTGCCAGCAGTTTACGGACTAGCGGGATAAGTGAGCAGTACTTC	CASSLRTSGISEQYF
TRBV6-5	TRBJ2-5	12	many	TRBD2	TGTGCCAGCAGCACGGGACTAGCTGTCTGGCACTTC	CASSTGLAVWHF
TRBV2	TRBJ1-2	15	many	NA	TGTGCCAGCAGTGTCGGACTGACAGCTAACTATGGCTACACCTTC	CASSVGLTANYGYTF
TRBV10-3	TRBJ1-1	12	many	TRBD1	TGTGCCACGACAGGGGGCATCACTGAAGCTTTCTTT	CATTGGITEAFF
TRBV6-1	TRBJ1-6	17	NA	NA	TGTGCCAGCAGTGACCAGGGGAACATCATGGATAATTCACCCCTCCACTTT	CASSDQGNIMDNSPLHF
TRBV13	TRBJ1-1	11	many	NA	TGTGCCAGCAGCTTAGGGCAGGGCCCTTTCTTT	CASSLGQGPFF
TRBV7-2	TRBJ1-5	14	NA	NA	TGTGCCAGCAGCTGGGGCGGGGCGGATCAGCCCCAGCATTTT	CASSWGGADQPQHF
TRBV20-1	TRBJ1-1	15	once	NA	TGCAGTGCTAGAGATCAGCGGAGGGGCTGGGTTGAAGCTTTCTTT	CSARDQRRGWVEAFF
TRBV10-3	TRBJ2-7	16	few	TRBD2	TGTGCCGTCTCCGACAGGGGTTCTAGCGGGAGTTACGAGCAGTACTTC	CAVSDRGSSGSYEQYF
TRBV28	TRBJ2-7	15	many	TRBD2	TGTGCCAGCAGTTTGGATGCGGGAGCCCCCTACGAGCAGTACTTC	CASSLDAGAPYEQYF
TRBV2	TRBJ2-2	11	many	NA	TGTGCCAGAATCAGTTTCCGGGAGCTGTTTTTT	CARISFRELFF
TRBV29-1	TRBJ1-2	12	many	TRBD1	TGCAGCGTCGGGGACAGGGGCTATGGCTACACCTTC	CSVGDRGYGYTF
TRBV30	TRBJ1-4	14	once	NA	TGTGCCTGGAGCTGGGGCCAGGGGAATGAAAAACTGTTTTTT	CAWSWGQGNEKLFF
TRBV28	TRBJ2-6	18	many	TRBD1	TGTGCCAGCAGTTTATGGGGACAGGGGTCCTCTGGGGCCAACGTCCTGACTTTC	CASSLWGQGSSGANVLTF
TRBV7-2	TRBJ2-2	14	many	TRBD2	TGTGCCAGCAGAACCGGGACTAGTGGCGGGGAGCTGTTTTTT	CASRTGTSGGELFF
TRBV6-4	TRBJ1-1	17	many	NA	TGTGCCAGCAGTGACCCGGGACATTCGTTTATGAACACTGAAGCTTTCTTT	CASSDPGHSFMNTEAFF
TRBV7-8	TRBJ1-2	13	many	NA	TGTGCCAGCAGCTTTAGGGTCGACTATGGCTACACCTTC	CASSFRVDYGYTF
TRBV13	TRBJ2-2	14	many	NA	TGTGCCAGCAGCTTAGAACAGATCACCGGGGAGCTGTTTTTT	CASSLEQITGELFF
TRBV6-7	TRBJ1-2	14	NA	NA	TGTGCCAGCAGTTACTTGGGGACGGGCTATGGCTACACCTTC	CASSYLGTGYGYTF